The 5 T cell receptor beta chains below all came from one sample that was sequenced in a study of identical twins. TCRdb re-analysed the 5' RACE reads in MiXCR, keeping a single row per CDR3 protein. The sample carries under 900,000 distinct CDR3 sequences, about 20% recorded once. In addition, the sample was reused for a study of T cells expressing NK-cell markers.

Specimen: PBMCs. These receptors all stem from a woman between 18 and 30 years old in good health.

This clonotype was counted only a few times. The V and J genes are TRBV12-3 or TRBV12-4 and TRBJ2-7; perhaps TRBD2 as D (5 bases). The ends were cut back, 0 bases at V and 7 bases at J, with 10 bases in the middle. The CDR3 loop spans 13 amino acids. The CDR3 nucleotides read TGTGCCAGCAGTTTAGCGGGAGTTCGGGAGCAGTACTTC. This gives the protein CASSLAGVREQYF.

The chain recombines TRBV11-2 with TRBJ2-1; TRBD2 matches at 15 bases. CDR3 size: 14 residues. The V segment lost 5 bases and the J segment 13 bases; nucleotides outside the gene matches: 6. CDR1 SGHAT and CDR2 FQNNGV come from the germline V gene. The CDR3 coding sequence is TGTGCCAGCAGCCTACAGGGACTAGCGGGGGGCCAGTTCTTC. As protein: CASSLQGLAGGQFF.

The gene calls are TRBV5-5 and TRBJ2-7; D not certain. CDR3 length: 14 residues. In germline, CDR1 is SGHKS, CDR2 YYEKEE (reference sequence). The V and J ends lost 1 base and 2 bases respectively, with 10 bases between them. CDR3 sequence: CASSLRQAAYEQYF. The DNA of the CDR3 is TGTGCCAGCAGCTTGAGGCAGGCGGCCTACGAGCAGTACTTC.

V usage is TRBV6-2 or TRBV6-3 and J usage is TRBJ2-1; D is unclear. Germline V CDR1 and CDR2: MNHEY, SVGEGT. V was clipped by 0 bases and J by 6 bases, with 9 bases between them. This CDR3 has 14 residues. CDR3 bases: TGTGCCAGCAGTTACTCGATGATAGCCAATGAGCAGTTCTTC. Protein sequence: CASSYSMIANEQFF.

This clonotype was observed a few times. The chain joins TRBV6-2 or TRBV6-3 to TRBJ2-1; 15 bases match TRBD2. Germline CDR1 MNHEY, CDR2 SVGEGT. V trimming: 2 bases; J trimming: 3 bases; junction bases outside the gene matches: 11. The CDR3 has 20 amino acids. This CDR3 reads CASSYGGLAGGPSVYNEQFF. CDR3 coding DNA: TGTGCCAGCAGTTACGGCGGACTAGCGGGAGGGCCTAGCGTCTACAATGAGCAGTTCTTC.